This passage covers 2 T cell receptor beta chains from one sample sequenced in a study of T cells in Graves' hyperthyroidism and ophthalmopathy. From RNA transcripts, TCR beta CDR3 regions were amplified. First-round RT-PCR with HTBI primers amplified the TCR CDR3 region. In TCRdb, the multiplex PCR reads were re-called with MiXCR into one record per CDR3 protein. The sample includes fewer than 350,000 distinct CDR3 sequences, around a fifth of them seen just once. The sequencing sample was made of blood. The receptors here all came from a woman between 50 and 59 years old with Graves' hyperthyroidism.

This clonotype was counted many times. V is TRBV10-3 and J is TRBJ2-5; 7 nucleotides align to TRBD1. Germline trimming cut 10 bases from V and 4 bases from J; bases unmatched to any gene: 3. Germline CDR1 is ENHRY and CDR2 is SYGVKD. CDR3 length equals 11 residues. The CDR3 DNA reads as TGTGCCACCAGACAGGGAGAGACCCAGTACTTC. It encodes CATRQGETQYF.

The chain employs TRBV12-3 or TRBV12-4 and TRBJ1-2, with D maybe TRBD1 (5 bases). This CDR3 contains 17 residues. Trimming pared 5 bases from V and 0 bases from J, leaving 19 bases between. CDR3 residues: CASSAYRSTNPNYGYTF. The CDR3 DNA reads as TGTGCCAGCAGTGCTTACAGGAGCACCAACCCTAACTATGGCTACACCTTC.